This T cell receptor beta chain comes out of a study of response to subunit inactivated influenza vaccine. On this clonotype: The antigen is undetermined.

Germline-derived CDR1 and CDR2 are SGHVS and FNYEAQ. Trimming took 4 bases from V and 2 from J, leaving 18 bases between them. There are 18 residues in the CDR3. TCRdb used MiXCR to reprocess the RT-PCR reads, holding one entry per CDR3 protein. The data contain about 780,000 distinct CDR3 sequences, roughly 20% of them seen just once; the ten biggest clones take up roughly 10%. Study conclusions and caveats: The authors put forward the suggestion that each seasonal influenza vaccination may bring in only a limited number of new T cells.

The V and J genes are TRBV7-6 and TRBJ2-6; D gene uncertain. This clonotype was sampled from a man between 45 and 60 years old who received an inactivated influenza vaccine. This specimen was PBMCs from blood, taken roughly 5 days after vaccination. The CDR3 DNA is TGTGCCAGCAGCTCCAGCCTATTCGGGCTGGCTGGGGCCAACGTCCTGACTTTC. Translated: CASSSSLFGLAGANVLTF.